Listed here are 3 T cell receptor beta chains from one sample, sequenced in a study of control samples from healthy donors and cancer patients. Here immunoSEQ multiplex PCR was the method, and the copy in TCRdb shows in-frame clones only, minus some. The profile shows some 130,000 clones, 88% of them singletons. Sample: blood. All receptors come from a woman in her 30s in good health.

The chain is built from TRBV6-5 and TRBJ1-5; unclear D gene. The CDR3 is made up of 12 amino acids. Germline V CDR1 and CDR2: MNHEY, SVGAGI. V shed 6 bases and J shed 3 bases, with 6 bases lying between them. CDR3 coding DNA: TGTGCCAGCAGAAGCCCCAATCAGCCCCAGCATTTT. This gives the protein CASRSPNQPQHF.

In its sample, this clone was seen once. The chain is built from TRBV5-1 and TRBJ1-1; TRBD1 might be the D (5 bases). The CDR3 consists of 13 residues. V lost 5 bases to trimming and J lost 1 base, with 9 bases between them. Germline V lookup: CDR1 SGHRS, CDR2 YFSETQ. The CDR3 sequence is CASRQGGNTEAFF. DNA for the CDR3: TGCGCCAGCAGGCAGGGTGGGAACACTGAAGCTTTCTTT.

This clone has only one observation. The J gene is TRBJ1-5, the V gene TRBV19, with 10 bases identical to TRBD1. V shed 8 bases, J shed 7 bases, and the junction held 11 bases outside the gene matches. This CDR3 is built from 15 residues. Germline CDR1 and CDR2: LNHDA and SQIVND (reference sequence). In nucleotides, the CDR3 is TGTGCCAGTGCGCAGACGGGACAGGGGAGCCAGCCCCAGCATTTT. Translating gives CASAQTGQGSQPQHF.